The rows below give T cell receptor beta chains drawn from one sample of a study of blood T cell repertoires in COVID-19. Assay: immunoSEQ multiplex PCR; the TCRdb copy retains only in-frame clones and omits some. Of about 250,000 clones in the sample, roughly 85% were seen once. The sequenced material came from PBMCs or T cells enriched from blood (not recorded which). The receptor source for this set is a man aged 40-50 years who had been exposed to COVID-19. Each CDR3 is given without its conserved first and last residue.

TRBV7-2,TRBJ2-1,ASSSPLGGQF
TRBV24-1,TRBJ2-3,ATSGQNTDTQY
TRBV7-3,TRBJ2-7,ASSPDPGYEQY
TRBV29-1,TRBJ2-7,SVEGVSRDRGPYEQY
TRBV3-1/TRBV3-2,TRBJ2-2,ASSRAHRDTGELF
TRBV30,TRBJ2-1,AWSSRDSINEQF
TRBV29-1,TRBJ1-1,SVEVDRFLF
TRBV10-3,TRBJ2-2,AISRSGAGELF
TRBV9,TRBJ2-3,ASSVDKNTQY
TRBV6-5,TRBJ1-2,ASSHRGGYT
TRBV6-6,TRBJ1-3,ASSPARDLTAFGLGNTIY
TRBV11-3,TRBJ2-1,ASSLTGGVNEQF
TRBV28,TRBJ2-2,ASSLTSGNTGELF
TRBV7-8,TRBJ1-4,ASSSDREEKLF
TRBV15,TRBJ2-6,ATSRTYSGANVLT
TRBV5-4,TRBJ2-4,ASSQGLAGQNIQY
TRBV29-1,TRBJ1-2,SVVDRVGGYT
TRBV7-6,TRBJ1-6,ASSLSAGPLH
TRBV15,TRBJ2-7,ATSRDRGTSGSYEQY
TRBV5-1,TRBJ1-4,ASSLRQATTNEKLF
TRBV7-7,TRBJ2-7,ASSLNIESMNEQY
TRBV5-1,TRBJ2-3,ASSLIPIGQGLKDTQY
TRBV5-8,TRBJ1-2,ASSFDRGLYGYT
TRBV5-1,TRBJ2-5,ASSPGTFQETQY
TRBV7-9,TRBJ1-5,ASSLALGQVNQPQH
TRBV5-1,TRBJ2-7,ASSLGGLAGGDYEQY
TRBV6-5,TRBJ1-4,ASRLDRGGEKLF
TRBV18,TRBJ2-3,ASSRDFTDTQY
TRBV7-8,TRBJ2-5,ASSSWGGTQY
TRBV9,TRBJ1-6,ASSPRAGVTNNSPLH
TRBV4-1,TRBJ1-2,ASSQDATGYGYT
TRBV7-2,TRBJ2-5,ASSFQGQAKETQY
TRBV14,TRBJ1-1,ASSEQGWSTEAF
TRBV15,TRBJ2-3,ATSSSWGLTDTQY
TRBV6-5,TRBJ2-1,ASSYSSGTYNEQF
TRBV11-2,TRBJ2-1,ASSFVRDRGRNEQF
TRBV7-9,TRBJ2-7,ASSSNSYEQY
TRBV9,TRBJ2-2,ASTERTNTGELF
TRBV10-2,TRBJ2-2,ASRTWPGTGANTGELF
TRBV27,TRBJ2-1,ASSLVSGANNKQF
TRBV24-1,TRBJ2-1,ATSDLQSGGQF
TRBV7-9,TRBJ2-1,ASSLVGVGEQF
TRBV15,TRBJ2-7,ATSRDRGLDWTYEQY
TRBV9,TRBJ2-1,ASSAFFIAGAANEQF
TRBV14,TRBJ2-7,ASSLRSTYEQY
TRBV29-1,TRBJ2-2,SVIWAPGNGELF
TRBV12-3/TRBV12-4,TRBJ1-1,ASSFSPPAEAF
TRBV19,TRBJ1-5,ASTGGGGPDGQPQH
TRBV10-1,TRBJ1-6,ASSARWREVNSPLH
TRBV5-1,TRBJ2-7,ASSFRAGGGVEQY
TRBV19,TRBJ2-1,ASTTGRYNEQF
TRBV3-1/TRBV3-2,TRBJ2-2,ASSQTGTSGGGELF